The subject of this entry is one TCR beta chain. The method was immunoSEQ multiplex PCR; TCRdb's version includes in-frame clones alone and lacks a portion of them. The profile covers around 72,000 clones, with 98% appearing a single time and 0.2% to 0.25% taken by the ten largest. This entry comes from a study of technical replicates of blood from a few donors. The V and J ends lost 4 bases and 5 bases respectively, with 17 bases between them. The CDR3 length is 15 residues. CDR1 and CDR2 (germline): SEHNR, FQNEAQ (reference sequence). Sequencing used T cells isolated from PBMCs. The J gene is TRBJ1-1, the V gene TRBV7-9, with D possibly being TRBD1 (6 bases). This receptor was identified in a human donor in good health. CDR3 nucleotide sequence: TGTGCCAGCAGCTCTCGTACGGGGGGCCTAACTGAAGCTTTCTTT. Translation gives CASSSRTGGLTEAFF.